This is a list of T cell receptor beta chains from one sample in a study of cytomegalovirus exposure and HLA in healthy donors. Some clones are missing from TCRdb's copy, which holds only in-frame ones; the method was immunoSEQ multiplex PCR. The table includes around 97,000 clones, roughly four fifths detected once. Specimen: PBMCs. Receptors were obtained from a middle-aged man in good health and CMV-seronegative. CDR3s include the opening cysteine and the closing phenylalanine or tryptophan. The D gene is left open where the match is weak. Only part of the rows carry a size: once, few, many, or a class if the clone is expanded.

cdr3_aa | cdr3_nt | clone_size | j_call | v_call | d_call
CASSLGRGDYGCTF | TGCGCCAGCAGCTTGGGTAGAGGGGACTATGGCTGCACCTTC | NA | TRBJ1-2 | TRBV5-1 | NA
CASSLGGAQETQYF | TGTGCCAGCAGCTTGGGGGGCGCCCAAGAGACCCAGTACTTC | few | TRBJ2-5 | TRBV5-4 | NA
CASSIGPRLSNQPQHF | TGTGCCAGTAGTATAGGCCCCAGGCTAAGCAATCAGCCCCAGCATTTT | NA | TRBJ1-5 | TRBV19 | NA
CARSGASYNEQFF | TGTGCCAGGAGTGGGGCTTCCTACAATGAGCAGTTCTTC | few | TRBJ2-1 | TRBV2 | NA
CSVKGQYNQPQHF | TGCAGCGTTAAGGGACAGTACAATCAGCCCCAGCATTTT | NA | TRBJ1-5 | TRBV29-1 | TRBD1
CASSDQGQYPLGNTIYF | TGTGCCAGCAGCGATCAAGGACAGTACCCCCTCGGAAACACCATATATTTT | NA | TRBJ1-3 | TRBV9 | NA
CASRGAGTIYEQYF | TGTGCCAGCAGGGGGGCAGGAACAATCTACGAGCAGTACTTC | NA | TRBJ2-7 | TRBV6-1 | NA
CASSLELGEANYGYTF | TGTGCCAGCAGCTTAGAACTCGGGGAAGCCAACTATGGCTACACCTTC | NA | TRBJ1-2 | TRBV7-7 | NA
CASSYGTSGAPGQETQYF | TGCGCCAGCAGCTATGGGACTAGCGGGGCCCCGGGGCAAGAGACCCAGTACTTC | NA | TRBJ2-5 | TRBV5-1 | TRBD2
CASSSSNTGELFF | TGTGCCAGCTCGTCCTCGAACACCGGGGAGCTGTTTTTT | NA | TRBJ2-2 | TRBV28 | NA
CASRHWGGTGELFF | TGTGCCAGCAGGCACTGGGGGGGCACCGGGGAGCTGTTTTTT | NA | TRBJ2-2 | TRBV5-6 | TRBD2
CASSETGADQYF | TGTGCCAGCAGTGAGACAGGGGCCGACCAGTACTTC | NA | TRBJ2-5 | TRBV25-1 | TRBD1